Following are 24 T cell receptor beta chains from one sample sequenced in a study of response to subunit inactivated influenza vaccine. One entry per CDR3 protein results from TCRdb running MiXCR on the RT-PCR reads. The sample has more than 550,000 distinct CDR3 sequences, approximately 10% seen once. This sample also appeared in a second study, on T cells expressing NK-cell markers. Per that paper: It was by 5'RACE template switching with UMIs that TCR beta cDNA was made.

The starting material was PBMCs from blood, obtained on the day of vaccination. The receptors were gathered from a man in his forties or fifties who received an inactivated influenza vaccine.

This chain joins TRBV20-1 and TRBJ2-3; 11 bases fit TRBD1. J gave up 5 bases and V 0 bases, and 4 bases lay outside the gene matches. Germline V gene data show CDR1 as DFQATT and CDR2 as SNEGSKA (reference sequence). This CDR3 contains 15 residues. This CDR3 reads CSARDGQGAQDTQYF. CDR3 in DNA: TGCAGTGCTAGAGACGGACAGGGGGCACAAGATACGCAGTATTTT.

There are many counts of this clonotype. The V and J genes are TRBV6-2 or TRBV6-3 and TRBJ2-1; D not certain. Germline V gene lookup returns CDR1 MNHEY and CDR2 SVGEGT. V was clipped by 0 bases and J by 10 bases, with 7 bases between them. The CDR3 spans 12 residues. CDR3 region: CASSYSGREQFF. The CDR3 DNA is TGTGCCAGCAGTTACTCGGGCAGGGAGCAGTTCTTC.

There are a few counts of this clonotype. The rearrangement links TRBV2 to TRBJ2-5; a weak D match, TRBD2 (6 bases). Trimming took 7 bases from V and 1 from J, leaving 10 bases between them. The CDR3 covers 13 residues. The germline gives CDR1 SNHLY, CDR2 FYNNEI. The CDR3 nucleotides are TGTGCCAGCACCCGGGACTTCCAAGAGACCCAGTACTTC. Translation gives CASTRDFQETQYF.

The rearrangement joins TRBV3-1 to TRBJ2-1, with 12 bases that match TRBD2. The V gene's germline CDR1 is LGHDT and CDR2 YNNKEL (reference sequence). This CDR3 is 16 amino acids long. With 3 bases clipped from V and 1 base from J, the junction kept 1 base outside the gene matches. CDR3 in DNA: TGTGCCAGCAGCCAGGGACTAGCGGGTTCCTACAATGAGCAGTTCTTC. Translated: CASSQGLAGSYNEQFF.

V usage is TRBV4-2 and J usage is TRBJ2-3; a weak D match, TRBD2 (5 bases). This CDR3 is built from 15 residues. The V end lost 10 bases, the J end lost 7 bases, and 24 bases lay between the germline ends. CDR1 and CDR2 from the germline V gene are LGHNA and YNFKEQ. Here the CDR3 reads CAMGPGPGSEHTQYF. CDR3 bases: TGTGCCATGGGCCCCGGGCCGGGAAGCGAGCATACGCAGTATTTT.

This clonotype has just a few counts. The V gene is TRBV5-1, the J gene TRBJ2-1; TRBD2 aligns across 14 bases. CDR1 is SGHRS, CDR2 YFSETQ, per germline. Trimming took 5 bases from V and 4 from J; bases not matched to a gene: 14. The CDR3 loop spans 19 amino acids. Here the CDR3 reads CASSQGTSGGDTMYNEQFF. The CDR3 DNA is TGCGCCAGCAGTCAAGGGACTAGCGGGGGCGATACAATGTACAATGAGCAGTTCTTC.

This clonotype was found a few times. This chain connects TRBV12-3 or TRBV12-4 to TRBJ1-2; a possible D gene is TRBD1 (6 bases). The CDR3 runs to 14 residues. The ends were cut back, 5 bases at V and 0 bases at J, with 10 bases in the middle. CDR3 protein: CASSLQGPNYGYTF. In nucleotides, the CDR3 is TGTGCCAGCAGTCTACAGGGACCTAACTATGGCTACACCTTC.

This clonotype was seen a few times. This rearrangement joins TRBV7-8 to TRBJ1-1; 10 bases agree with TRBD1. The junction had 6 bases not matched to a gene; V was cut back by 5 bases and J by 6 bases. Per germline, CDR1 SGHVS and CDR2 FQNEAQ. The CDR3 is made up of 14 amino acids. CDR3 sequence: CASSRRDRGAEAFF. The DNA of the CDR3 is TGTGCCAGCAGCCGCCGGGACAGGGGTGCTGAAGCTTTCTTT.

V is TRBV24-1 and J is TRBJ2-3, with TRBD1 matching 7 bases. Germline V lookup: CDR1 KGHDR, CDR2 SFDVKD. This CDR3 spans 14 amino acids. V gave up 0 bases and J gave up 8 bases; unmatched junction bases: 4. As DNA, the CDR3 is TGTGCCACCAGTGATTTGCAGAGGGGGCCTACGCAGTATTTT. It translates to CATSDLQRGPTQYF.

This clonotype showed up many times. The chain has TRBV27 and TRBJ2-5; D ambiguous. Trimming stripped 3 bases from V and 5 bases from J, with 10 bases between. CDR1 and CDR2 (germline): MNHEY, SMNVEV (reference sequence). The CDR3 has 13 amino acids. The CDR3 sequence: CASSFVRSETQYF. CDR3 in DNA: TGTGCCAGCAGTTTTGTCAGATCTGAGACCCAGTACTTC.

This chain uses TRBV4-1 with TRBJ1-4; maybe TRBD1 (5 bases). The V and J ends lost 0 bases and 0 bases respectively, with 8 bases between them. Germline assignment: CDR1 MGHRA and CDR2 YSYEKL. This CDR3 has 16 amino acids. The CDR3 protein is CASSQDRDPTNEKLFF. As DNA, the CDR3 is TGCGCCAGCAGCCAAGATAGGGACCCAACTAATGAAAAACTGTTTTTT.

This clonotype appeared many times. J is TRBJ2-7 and V is TRBV10-3; D is unclear. Germline CDR1 is ENHRY and CDR2 is SYGVKD. CDR3 length equals 12 residues. V shed 0 bases and J shed 4 bases, with 4 bases lying between them. Here the CDR3 DNA reads TGTGCCATCAGTGAGTCTGGTTACGAGCAGTACTTC. This gives the protein CAISESGYEQYF.

The V call is TRBV7-2, the J call TRBJ2-1; D perhaps matches TRBD2 (6 bases). CDR1 and CDR2 (germline): SGHTA, FQGNSA. With 5 bases removed from V and 4 bases from J, the gap between germline ends came to 18 bases. The CDR3 has 16 amino acids. CDR3 protein: CASSQSRDFLYNEQFF. In DNA, the CDR3 is TGTGCCAGCAGCCAAAGCCGGGACTTTCTTTACAATGAGCAGTTCTTC.

J is TRBJ2-1 and V is TRBV20-1; 8 positions agree with TRBD2. The CDR3 sequence is 14 residues long. V shed 3 bases and J 8 bases; nucleotides not matched to a gene: 9. Germline assignment: CDR1 DFQATT and CDR2 SNEGSKA (reference sequence). CDR3 sequence: CSARSGTSWDEQFF. The DNA for the CDR3 is TGCAGTGCTAGGTCCGGGACTAGTTGGGATGAGCAGTTCTTC.

V usage is TRBV19 and J usage is TRBJ2-7; 8 positions match TRBD2. Trimming at V came to 8 bases and at J to 3 bases, leaving 15 bases not matched to a gene. This CDR3 has 16 residues. CDR1 and CDR2 from the germline V gene are LNHDA and SQIVND (reference sequence). Here the CDR3 DNA reads TGTGCCAGTTGGGCGGGGGGCCCACACCCCCTCTACGAGCAGTACTTC. Its protein is CASWAGGPHPLYEQYF.

This clonotype has more than one count but fewer than ten. The V and J genes are TRBV6-2 or TRBV6-3 and TRBJ1-5, with TRBD1 identical over 7 bases. V gave up 4 bases and J gave up 3 bases; unmatched junction bases: 6. The V gene's germline CDR1 is MNHEY and CDR2 SVGEGT. This CDR3 contains 15 residues. DNA of the CDR3: TGTGCCAGCAGTTTCGCGGGACAGATCAATCAGCCCCAGCATTTT. Translated: CASSFAGQINQPQHF.

This clonotype was recorded a few times. V and J are TRBV20-1 and TRBJ2-1; TRBD1 agrees at 11 bases. This CDR3 has 16 amino acids. Unmatched junction bases numbered 9, after V lost 5 bases and J lost 3 bases. The germline gives CDR1 DFQATT, CDR2 SNEGSKA (reference sequence). DNA for the CDR3: TGCAGTGCTGATCCGGGACAGGGGGAATTCTACAATGAGCAGTTCTTC. This sequence encodes CSADPGQGEFYNEQFF.

The genes are TRBV5-5 and TRBJ1-6; D possibly corresponds to TRBD1 (6 bases). Trimming took 4 bases from V and 9 from J, leaving 17 bases between them. The germline gives CDR1 SGHKS, CDR2 YYEKEE (reference sequence). The length of the CDR3 is 15 residues. For the CDR3, the DNA is TGTGCCAGCAGCGCTCCACAGGGACATGGTTCACCCCTCCACTTT. This codes for CASSAPQGHGSPLHF.

This clonotype was found a few times. The chain employs TRBV3-1 and TRBJ1-3, with unresolved D. CDR3 length: 16 residues. Germline V lookup: CDR1 LGHDT, CDR2 YNNKEL (reference sequence). Trimming cost V 0 bases and J 0 bases, with 9 bases left between them. In nucleotides, the CDR3 is TGTGCCAGCAGCCAAGATCTGGGGATCTCTGGAAACACCATATATTTT. This sequence encodes CASSQDLGISGNTIYF.

The rearrangement joins TRBV18 to TRBJ2-7; D is possibly TRBD1 or TRBD2 (5 bases each). The CDR3 covers 16 residues. V shed 6 bases and J shed 5 bases, with 23 bases lying between them. Germline CDR1 reads KGHSH; CDR2 reads LQKENI. The CDR3 loop reads CASSQDWGTAGNEQYF. CDR3 sequence (DNA): TGTGCCAGCTCTCAGGACTGGGGGACCGCTGGTAACGAGCAGTACTTC.

This clonotype was detected ten times or more. The chain recombines TRBV14 with TRBJ1-4, with 8 bases fitting TRBD1. Germline V lookup: CDR1 SGHDN, CDR2 FVKESK. This CDR3 contains 15 residues. J was trimmed by 10 bases and V by 1 base; bases with no gene match: 8. In DNA form, the CDR3 reads TGTGCCAGCAGCCAAGCCCGGGACAGGCGTTCAAAACTGTTTTTT. This translates into CASSQARDRRSKLFF. Drawing the rest from reference TRBV14 and TRBJ1-4, the complete variable domain is EAGVTQFPSHSVIEKGQTVTLRCDPISGHDNLYWYRRVMGKEIKFLLHFVKESKQDESGMPNNRFLAERTGGTYSTLKVQPAELEDSGVYFCASSQARDRRSKLFFGSGTQLSVL.

DNA of the CDR3: TGTGCCAGCTCACCACCTCGGGGAGCGGGTACTGAAGCTTTCTTT. The encoded protein is CASSPPRGAGTEAFF. The rearrangement uses TRBV18 and TRBJ1-1; D is uncertain. Trimming shortened V by 0 bases and J by 5 bases, and 13 bases separated the two germline ends. CDR3 length: 15 amino acids. Germline V gene sequence: CDR1 KGHSH, CDR2 LQKENI.

A word on this clonotype: The junction and the germline gene differ at one end; a read error may be behind it. The chain is built from TRBV7-2 and TRBJ2-1; perhaps TRBD2 as D (6 bases). The germline CDR1 and CDR2 sequences are SGHTA and FQGNSA. The CDR3 loop spans 12 amino acids. The chain's CDR3 is CSSSPGLNEQFF. The DNA for the CDR3 is TGTTCCAGCAGCCCGGGACTGAATGAGCAGTTCTTC.

The gene calls are TRBV10-3 and TRBJ2-5; D is undetermined. The CDR3 spans 14 residues. V was pared by 0 bases and J by 5 bases, with 10 bases between. Germline V gene data show CDR1 as ENHRY and CDR2 as SYGVKD. The CDR3 here is CAISESARMETQYF. CDR3 nucleotides: TGTGCCATCAGTGAGTCTGCTAGAATGGAGACCCAGTACTTC.